This T cell receptor beta chain was obtained from a study of low-dose radiotherapy and immunotherapy resistance in tumors (dated by TCRdb to between 2021 and 2023). Study-wide context: In Cohort 1, 0.5 Gy per fraction was delivered every 2 weeks, and a total PTV dose of 6.5 Gy was prescribed. Starting on cycle 1 day 1, patients took 300 mg of aspirin by mouth once daily for four cycles. Patients were given nivolumab as a 240 mg flat dose every two weeks and ipilimumab at 1 mg/kg every six weeks, with both drugs delivered intravenously. Patients in Cohort 2 were given 1 Gy per fraction every two weeks, for a total of 13 Gy across 26 weeks. No randomization into treatment groups was done for the people taking part in the trial. Intravenous cyclophosphamide at 200 mg/m2 was administered every two weeks, one day ahead of each radiation and immunotherapy administration. Eight patients were included in the translational analysis: three from the first dose cohort and the first five from the second dose cohort.

This clonotype appeared many times. Its recognized antigen is unknown. Per-base qualities were not stored, and no clone one base away is much larger. Sequencing used an Illumina HiSeq 2500. First-strand cDNA was synthesized using Superscript III and a set of TRAV- and TRBV-specific primers, so that both TCRalpha and TCRbeta chains were covered. TCRs were amplified with Phusion for around 20 PCR cycles using a constant-region primer together with the adapter attached to the V primers. The MessageAmp II aRNA Amplification Kit was used to amplify the isolated mRNA, with in vitro transcription run for roughly 15 hours at 37 degrees C. The Dynabeads mRNA DIRECT Purification Kit was used to isolate mRNA for TCR sequencing. A second roughly 25-cycle Phusion PCR added indexed Illumina adapters, and products were purified with AMPure XP beads. Under the source paper's analysis protocol: Using custom Perl scripts, TCR sequences encoding the same protein were pooled, out-of-frame sequences were removed, and the abundance of each clonotype was computed. Any TCR sequence supported by only a single read was excluded from analysis. Shannon entropy, Gini index, clonality, richness, and the frequency of TCRs shared between repertoires were included as repertoire metrics. The public reads were quality trimmed at Q25 with fastp and then assembled into clones with MiXCR by TCRdb, keeping productive beta chains. CDR3 protein duplicates are merged, each entry listing the most common genes and DNA. None of the V and J calls come from the authors' own analysis; TCRdb made them. For this sample there are about 91,000 distinct CDR3 sequences; under 25% appear just once. Roughly 12% of the sample is held by the ten biggest clonotypes.

Taken with the paper, the label for time point translates to: after trial treatment. The treatment or condition label here, explained by the study, means: LDRT plus nivolumab, ipilimumab, low-dose cyclophosphamide and aspirin (RACIN trial). The donors came from RACIN, which was a single-arm phase I dose-escalation trial that paired nivolumab and ipilimumab with aspirin, low-dose cyclophosphamide and low-dose radiotherapy. Patients were eligible if they had advanced solid tumors that were TIL-negative. The CDR3 runs 15 residues from the cysteine to the phenylalanine. Only the CDR3 part of the read is kept: 45 bases, read in frame from the first base. Taken from the germline V gene, the CDR1 and CDR2 loops are MDHEN and SYDVKM. Unmatched junction bases come to 5, with V trimmed by 2 bases and J by 5 bases.

This clonotype was obtained from a female donor with ovarian cancer. The receptor chain draws on TRBV28 and TRBJ2-1; 8 of the junction bases match TRBD1. Sequenced material: PBMCs, taken after low-dose radiotherapy plus immunotherapy. This receptor has the CDR3 CASSLERTGNNEQFF. The bases are TGTGCCAGCAGTTTAGAGAGGACAGGGAACAATGAGCAGTTCTTC.